These T cell receptor beta chains were read from a single sample in a study of blood T cells in healthy people across ages. MiXCR was run by TCRdb on the 5' RACE reads, yielding one entry per CDR3 protein. This sample yields about 1.8 million distinct CDR3 sequences, of which around 50% are seen a single time; about 2.1% belongs to the top ten. Sample: blood. These receptors originate from a woman in her forties in good health. The conserved cysteine and the conserved F or W are not part of the CDR3 here.

V gene: TRBV7-9
J gene: TRBJ2-3
CDR3 length: 15
CDR3 protein: ASSLLWDLRLADTQY

V gene: TRBV20-1
J gene: TRBJ2-1
CDR3 length: 15
CDR3 protein: SARGSPAGIFYNEQF

V gene: TRBV5-1
J gene: TRBJ2-5
CDR3 length: 13
CDR3 protein: ASSLAGRQEETQY

V gene: TRBV2
J gene: TRBJ2-3
CDR3 length: 13
CDR3 protein: ASNAFTGSPDTQY

V gene: TRBV28
J gene: TRBJ2-7
CDR3 length: 12
CDR3 protein: ASRGGQSFYEQY

V gene: TRBV6-2/TRBV6-3
J gene: TRBJ2-3
CDR3 length: 9
CDR3 protein: ASSAMDTQY

V gene: TRBV6-2/TRBV6-3
J gene: TRBJ2-5
CDR3 length: 13
CDR3 protein: ASNAWRTLPETQY

V gene: TRBV7-2
J gene: TRBJ2-1
CDR3 length: 13
CDR3 protein: ASSLAMGSWNEQF

V gene: TRBV27
J gene: TRBJ2-3
CDR3 length: 15
CDR3 protein: ASSRSRLAGVIDTQY

V gene: TRBV27
J gene: TRBJ2-1
CDR3 length: 14
CDR3 protein: ASSPFGDVTLNEQF

V gene: TRBV7-2
J gene: TRBJ2-5
CDR3 length: 12
CDR3 protein: ASSFASDQETQY

V gene: TRBV6-1
J gene: TRBJ2-1
CDR3 length: 11
CDR3 protein: ASTGTTRNEQF

V gene: TRBV7-9
J gene: TRBJ2-5
CDR3 length: 12
CDR3 protein: ASKEGQYQETQY

V gene: TRBV4-3
J gene: TRBJ1-2
CDR3 length: 11
CDR3 protein: ASSQGDGSGYT

V gene: TRBV5-4
J gene: TRBJ2-3
CDR3 length: 12
CDR3 protein: ASSSGGQVDTQY

V gene: TRBV20-1
J gene: TRBJ2-5
CDR3 length: 14
CDR3 protein: SARRISGTYKGTQY

V gene: TRBV4-1
J gene: TRBJ2-3
CDR3 length: 13
CDR3 protein: ASSQPGQGMDTQY

V gene: TRBV20-1
J gene: TRBJ2-5
CDR3 length: 12
CDR3 protein: SAGTGGGQETQY

V gene: TRBV10-2
J gene: TRBJ2-1
CDR3 length: 14
CDR3 protein: ASSVMGQSSYNEQF

V gene: TRBV4-3
J gene: TRBJ2-3
CDR3 length: 12
CDR3 protein: ASSQDTVVDTQY

V gene: TRBV4-3
J gene: TRBJ2-7
CDR3 length: 14
CDR3 protein: ASSQEEPGGYYEQY

V gene: TRBV20-1
J gene: TRBJ2-3
CDR3 length: 16
CDR3 protein: SARATARGEGSTDTQY

V gene: TRBV6-2/TRBV6-3
J gene: TRBJ2-3
CDR3 length: 16
CDR3 protein: ASSYSGGRGRRTDTQY

V gene: TRBV27
J gene: -
CDR3 length: 13
CDR3 protein: ASSLVKAQGHEQY

V gene: TRBV9
J gene: TRBJ1-2
CDR3 length: 11
CDR3 protein: ASSVRDRYGYT

V gene: TRBV20-1
J gene: TRBJ2-1
CDR3 length: 9
CDR3 protein: SVQGSGEQF

V gene: TRBV6-5
J gene: TRBJ1-2
CDR3 length: 13
CDR3 protein: ASTLFARANYGYT

V gene: TRBV6-2/TRBV6-3
J gene: TRBJ2-4
CDR3 length: 13
CDR3 protein: ASSRQGTSKNIQY

V gene: TRBV28
J gene: TRBJ2-3
CDR3 length: 12
CDR3 protein: ASSLSGQTDTQY

V gene: TRBV28
J gene: TRBJ2-7
CDR3 length: 14
CDR3 protein: ASSPAVGSAGYEQY

V gene: TRBV6-6
J gene: TRBJ2-5
CDR3 length: 13
CDR3 protein: ASRQGLAGVNEQY

V gene: TRBV7-9
J gene: TRBJ1-6
CDR3 length: 13
CDR3 protein: ASGPGGTVNSPLH

V gene: TRBV5-1
J gene: TRBJ2-5
CDR3 length: 12
CDR3 protein: ASRRDTGQETQY

V gene: TRBV6-6
J gene: TRBJ1-5
CDR3 length: 14
CDR3 protein: ASRAGTGGFNQPQH

V gene: TRBV7-2
J gene: TRBJ1-4
CDR3 length: 14
CDR3 protein: ASSWGRGGGGEKLF

V gene: TRBV4-3
J gene: TRBJ2-1
CDR3 length: 11
CDR3 protein: ASSQPGNNEQF

V gene: TRBV3-1
J gene: -
CDR3 length: 19
CDR3 protein: ASSQSQMELAGTFKSETQY

V gene: TRBV7-2
J gene: TRBJ1-5
CDR3 length: 14
CDR3 protein: ASSPRAGGLNQPQH

V gene: TRBV5-1
J gene: TRBJ2-1
CDR3 length: 10
CDR3 protein: ASTDRGNEQF

V gene: TRBV4-1
J gene: TRBJ2-7
CDR3 length: 14
CDR3 protein: ASSQVSGGSSYEQY

V gene: TRBV7-2
J gene: TRBJ1-5
CDR3 length: 13
CDR3 protein: ASSPPGRSDQPQH